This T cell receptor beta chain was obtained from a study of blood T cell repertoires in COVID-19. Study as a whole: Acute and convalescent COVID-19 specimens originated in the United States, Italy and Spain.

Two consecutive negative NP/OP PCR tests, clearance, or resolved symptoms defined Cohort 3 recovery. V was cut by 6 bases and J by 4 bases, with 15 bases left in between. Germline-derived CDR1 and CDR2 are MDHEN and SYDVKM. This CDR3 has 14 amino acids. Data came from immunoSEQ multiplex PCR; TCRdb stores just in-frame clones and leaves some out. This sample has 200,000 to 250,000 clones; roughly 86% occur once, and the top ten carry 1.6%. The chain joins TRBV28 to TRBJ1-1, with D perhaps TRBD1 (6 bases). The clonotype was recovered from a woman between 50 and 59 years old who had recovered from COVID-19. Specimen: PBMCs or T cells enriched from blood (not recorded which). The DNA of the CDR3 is TGTGCCAGCAGCACAGGGACCGGCGGCACTGAAGCTTTCTTT. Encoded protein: CASSTGTGGTEAFF.